Following are 9 T cell receptor beta chains from one sample sequenced in a study of Ad26.COV2.S vaccination and SARS-CoV-2 variants. Treatment denoted: some 19 received Ad26.COV2.S at low or high dose, single or two shots; a few received placebo; per-sample allocation not given. Specimens were obtained on day 63 following the first vaccine or placebo injection. Clones were read by immunoSEQ multiplex PCR, and TCRdb kept only the in-frame ones, dropping some. Among about 680,000 clones listed, 89% were seen once. The sequencing here drew on peripheral blood, taken in a trial of Ad26.COV2.S vaccine versus placebo. Receptor source: a person aged 18-65 years who received the Ad26.COV2.S COVID-19 vaccine or a placebo.

V and J are TRBV7-9 and TRBJ2-6, with 12 bases identical to TRBD1. The CDR3 spans 19 residues. Germline-derived CDR1 and CDR2 are SEHNR and FQNEAQ (reference sequence). J was trimmed by 4 bases and V by 6 bases; bases with no gene match: 13. CDR3 loop: CASSRPPGTGGLGANVLTF. CDR3 sequence (DNA): TGTGCCAGCAGTCGACCCCCCGGGACAGGGGGCTTGGGGGCCAACGTCCTGACTTTC.

The rearrangement joins TRBV5-1 to TRBJ1-2; 9 bases are shared with TRBD1. In germline, CDR1 is SGHRS, CDR2 YFSETQ. The CDR3 loop spans 13 amino acids. V lost 4 bases and J lost 13; bases outside the gene matches: 11. CDR3 protein: CASSQDRGPPVTF. CDR3 sequence (DNA): TGCGCCAGCAGCCAGGACAGGGGTCCTCCGGTCACCTTC. The entire variable domain, with the rest obtained from reference TRBV5-1 and TRBJ1-2, is as follows: KAGVTQTPRYLIKTRGQQVTLSCSPISGHRSVSWYQQTPGQGLQFLFEYFSETQRNKGNFPGRFSGRQFSNSRSEMNVSTLELGDSALYLCASSQDRGPPVTFGSGTRLTVV.

The chain couples TRBV6-5 to TRBJ1-4; D gene ambiguous. The CDR3 spans 13 residues. CDR1 is MNHEY and CDR2 is SVGAGI in the germline V gene. V lost 2 bases and J 3 bases, leaving 4 bases between the germline ends. CDR3 in amino acids: CASSYNPNEKLFF. CDR3 coding DNA: TGTGCCAGCAGTTACAACCCTAATGAAAAACTGTTTTTT.

The V gene is TRBV27, the J gene TRBJ2-7, with D hard to call. V lost 5 bases and J 0 bases, leaving 17 bases between the germline ends. Germline-derived CDR1 and CDR2 are MNHEY and SMNVEV (reference sequence). The CDR3 runs to 16 residues. In nucleotides, the CDR3 is TGTGCCAGCAGTCTCCGCCCGACGGTCCGCTCCTACGAGCAGTACTTC. It translates to CASSLRPTVRSYEQYF.

V is TRBV15 and J is TRBJ1-4; D is unclear. The CDR3 has 14 residues. Germline V gives CDR1 LNHNV, CDR2 YYDKDF (reference sequence). V shed 0 bases and J shed 0 bases, with 2 bases lying between them. CDR3 sequence: CATSRDATNEKLFF. The CDR3 DNA reads TGTGCCACCAGCAGAGATGCAACTAATGAAAAACTGTTTTTT. The full variable domain, in which reference TRBV15 and TRBJ1-4 provide the parts outside the CDR3, is DAMVIQNPRYQVTQFGKPVTLSCSQTLNHNVMYWYQQKSSQAPKLLFHYYDKDFNNEADTPDNFQSRRPNTSFCFLDIRSPGLGDTAMYLCATSRDATNEKLFFGSGTQLSVL.

The chain is built from TRBV7-2 and TRBJ1-1; D gene ambiguous. CDR3 length: 14 residues. Trimming cost V 1 base and J 3 bases, with 9 bases left between them. The V gene's germline CDR1 is SGHTA and CDR2 FQGNSA. The CDR3 is CASSLGTGDTEAFF. Written as DNA, the CDR3 is TGTGCCAGCAGCTTAGGGACGGGAGACACTGAAGCTTTCTTT.

J is TRBJ1-1 and V is TRBV19; 7 bases match TRBD1. V gave up 5 bases and J gave up 3 bases; unmatched junction bases: 6. Germline lookup yields CDR1 LNHDA and CDR2 SQIVND (reference sequence). The CDR3 is 14 amino acids. The CDR3 coding sequence is TGTGCCAGTAGTTGGAGGGGGCCGTACACTGAAGCTTTCTTT. Protein product: CASSWRGPYTEAFF.

A few counts support this clone. This chain connects TRBV7-9 to TRBJ1-5; D is perhaps TRBD1 (6 bases). CDR1 is SEHNR, CDR2 FQNEAQ, per germline (reference sequence). The CDR3 spans 14 residues. Trimming removed 8 bases at V and 3 bases at J, with 14 bases between. The CDR3 nucleotides read TGTGCCAGCGGAGGGGGGAGGTACAATCAGCCCCAGCATTTT. The encoded protein is CASGGGRYNQPQHF.

The table lists this clone with a count of one. This chain links TRBV5-4 with TRBJ2-5; 14 bases map to TRBD2. Losses at the gene ends were 4 bases for V and 6 bases for J; bases not matched to a gene: 11. In germline, CDR1 is SGHNT, CDR2 YYREEE (reference sequence). This CDR3 is 17 amino acids long. The CDR3 region is CASSRTSGRTASKTQYF. DNA of the CDR3: TGTGCCAGCAGCCGGACTAGCGGGAGGACGGCGTCTAAGACCCAGTACTTC.